This T cell receptor beta chain is from a study of early T cells in non-severe SARS-CoV-2 infection. Findings of the study overall: The study's VDJdb matching favored anti-spike CD8 responses and missed private and CD4 specificities.

Germline assignment: CDR1 SNHLY and CDR2 FYNNEI. V was pared by 6 bases and J by 2 bases, with 3 bases of the junction left unmatched. The CDR3 is 14 amino acids. This clonotype was seen ten or more times. Its antigen is unknown. Individual cDNA molecules were tagged with unique molecular identifiers. Using its own MiXCR run on the 5' RACE reads, TCRdb lists one record per CDR3 protein. The table records around 61,000 distinct CDR3 sequences, less than 14% of them present only once. Source material: whole blood. The rearrangement joins TRBV2 to TRBJ2-1; 8 bases map to TRBD1. This sequence originates from an adult who was a healthcare worker with PCR-confirmed SARS-CoV-2 infection or an uninfected control (not recorded which). CDR3 amino acids: CASSGQGTYNEQFF. CDR3 nucleotide sequence: TGTGCCAGCAGCGGACAGGGTACCTACAATGAGCAGTTCTTC.